This T cell receptor beta chain is from a study of blood T cell repertoires in COVID-19. Study at large: COVID-19 samples, acute and convalescent, were from the United States, Italy and Spain. The cDNA or gDNA used as material had been derived from T cells, B-cell-depleted T cells, or PBMCs.

Original analysis: Estimation of nucleated cell counts was performed using reference gene primer amplification. Measured with immunoSEQ multiplex PCR; TCRdb has only the in-frame clones, and not every one. The DNA gave D and trimming, while V, J and clone size come from that table. The repertoire consists of 10,000 to 15,000 clones, with roughly 78% occurring once and the leading ten covering approximately 34%. The sample comprised peripheral blood. This clonotype was sampled from a human donor in a cohort sampled during active COVID-19.

Here the CDR3 reads CASSPYVLSEAFF. The CDR3 nucleotides read TGTGCCAGCAGCCCCTATGTATTGAGTGAAGCTTTCTTT. This sequence joins TRBV3-1 (or the pseudogene TRBV3-2) and TRBJ1-1; D remains ambiguous. The germline V and J ends were trimmed by 4 bases and 7 bases, with 13 bases remaining between them. The CDR3 spans 13 residues. Germline V gene sequence: CDR1 LGHDT, CDR2 YNNKEL (reference sequence).